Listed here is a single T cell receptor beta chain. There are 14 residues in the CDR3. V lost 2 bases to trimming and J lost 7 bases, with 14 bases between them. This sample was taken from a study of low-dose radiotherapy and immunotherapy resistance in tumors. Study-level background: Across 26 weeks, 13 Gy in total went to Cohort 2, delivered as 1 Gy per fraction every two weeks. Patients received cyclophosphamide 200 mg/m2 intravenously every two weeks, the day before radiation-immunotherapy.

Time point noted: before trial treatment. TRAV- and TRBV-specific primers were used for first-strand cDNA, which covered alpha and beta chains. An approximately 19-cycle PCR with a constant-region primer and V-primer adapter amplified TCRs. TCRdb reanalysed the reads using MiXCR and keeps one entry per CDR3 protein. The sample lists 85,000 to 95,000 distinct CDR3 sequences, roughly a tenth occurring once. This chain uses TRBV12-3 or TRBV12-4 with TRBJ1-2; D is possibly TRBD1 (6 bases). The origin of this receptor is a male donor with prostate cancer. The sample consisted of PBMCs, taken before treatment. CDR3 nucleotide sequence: TGTGCCAGCAGTTTACTGGGGGCTTTGAGTGGCTACACCTTC. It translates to CASSLLGALSGYTF.